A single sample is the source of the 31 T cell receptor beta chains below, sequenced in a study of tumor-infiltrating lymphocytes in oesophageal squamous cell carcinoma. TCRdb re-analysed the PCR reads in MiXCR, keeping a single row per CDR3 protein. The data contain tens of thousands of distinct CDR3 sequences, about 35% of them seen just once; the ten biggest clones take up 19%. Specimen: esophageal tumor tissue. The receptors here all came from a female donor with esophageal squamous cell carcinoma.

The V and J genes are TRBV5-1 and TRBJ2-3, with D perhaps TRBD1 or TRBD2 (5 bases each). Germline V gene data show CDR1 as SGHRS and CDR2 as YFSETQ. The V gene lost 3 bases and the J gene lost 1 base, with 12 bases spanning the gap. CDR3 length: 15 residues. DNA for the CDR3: TGCGCCAGCAGCTCGGGATTGGGGGGCACAGATACGCAGTATTTT. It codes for CASSSGLGGTDTQYF.

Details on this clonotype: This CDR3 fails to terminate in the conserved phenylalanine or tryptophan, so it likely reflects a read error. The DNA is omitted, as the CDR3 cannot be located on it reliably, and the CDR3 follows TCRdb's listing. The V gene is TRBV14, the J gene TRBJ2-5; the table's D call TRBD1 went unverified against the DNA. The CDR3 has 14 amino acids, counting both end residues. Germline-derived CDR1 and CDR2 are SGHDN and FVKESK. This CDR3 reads CASSQPGYGYTFGS.

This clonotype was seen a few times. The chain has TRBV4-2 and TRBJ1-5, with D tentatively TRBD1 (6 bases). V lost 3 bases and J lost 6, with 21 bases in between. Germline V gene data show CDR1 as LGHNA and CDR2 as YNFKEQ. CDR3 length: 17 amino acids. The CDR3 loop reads CASSQYTEGVSGQPQHF. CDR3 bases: TGTGCCAGCAGCCAGTATACCGAGGGGGTTTCAGGTCAGCCCCAGCATTTT.

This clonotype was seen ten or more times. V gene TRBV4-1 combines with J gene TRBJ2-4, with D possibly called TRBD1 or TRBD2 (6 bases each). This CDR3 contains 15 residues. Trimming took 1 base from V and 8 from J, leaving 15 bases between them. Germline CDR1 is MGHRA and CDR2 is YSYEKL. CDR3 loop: CASSQGGATWDIQYF. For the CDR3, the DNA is TGCGCCAGCAGCCAAGGGGGGGCTACATGGGACATTCAGTACTTC.

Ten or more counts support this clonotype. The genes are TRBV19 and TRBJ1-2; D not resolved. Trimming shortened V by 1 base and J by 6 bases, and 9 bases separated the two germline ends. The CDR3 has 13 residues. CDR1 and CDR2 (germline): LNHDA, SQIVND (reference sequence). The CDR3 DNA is TGTGCCAGTAGTATAGGCAGGAAGGATGGCTACACCTTC. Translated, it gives CASSIGRKDGYTF.

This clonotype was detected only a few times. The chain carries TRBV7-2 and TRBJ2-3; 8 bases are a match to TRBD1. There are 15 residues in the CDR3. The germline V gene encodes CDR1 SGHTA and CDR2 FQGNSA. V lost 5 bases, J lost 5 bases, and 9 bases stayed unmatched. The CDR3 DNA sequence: TGTGCCAGCAGCCACGGACAGGGTGGGGGAGATACGCAGTATTTT. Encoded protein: CASSHGQGGGDTQYF.

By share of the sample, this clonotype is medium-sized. The CDR3: CASSLTRPTDTQYF. DNA of the CDR3: TGTGCCAGCAGCTTAACCAGACCCACAGATACGCAGTATTTT. This chain uses TRBV7-6 with TRBJ2-3; D is unresolved. The germline V gene encodes CDR1 SGHVS and CDR2 FNYEAQ. V lost 2 bases and J 2 bases, leaving 8 bases between the germline ends. The CDR3 has 14 residues. The variable domain in full, with the rest retrieved from reference TRBV7-6 and TRBJ2-3, is GAGVSQSPRYKVTKRGQDVALRCDPISGHVSLYWYRQALGQGPEFLTYFNYEAQQDKSGLPNDRFSAERPEGSISTLTIQRTEQRDSAMYRCASSLTRPTDTQYFGPGTRLTVL.

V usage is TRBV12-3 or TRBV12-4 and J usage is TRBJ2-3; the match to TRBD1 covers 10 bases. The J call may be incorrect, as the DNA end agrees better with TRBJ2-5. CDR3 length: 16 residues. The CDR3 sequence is CASSPGTGDGRKTQYF. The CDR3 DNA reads TGTGCCAGCAGCCCCGGGACAGGGGACGGTCGGAAGACCCAGTACTTC.

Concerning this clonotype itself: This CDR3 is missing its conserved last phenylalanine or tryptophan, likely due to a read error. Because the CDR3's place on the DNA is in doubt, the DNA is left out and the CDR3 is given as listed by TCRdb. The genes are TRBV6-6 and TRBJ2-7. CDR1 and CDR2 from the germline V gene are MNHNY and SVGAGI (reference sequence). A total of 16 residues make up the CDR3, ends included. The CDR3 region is CASSYSMKGYGYTFGS.

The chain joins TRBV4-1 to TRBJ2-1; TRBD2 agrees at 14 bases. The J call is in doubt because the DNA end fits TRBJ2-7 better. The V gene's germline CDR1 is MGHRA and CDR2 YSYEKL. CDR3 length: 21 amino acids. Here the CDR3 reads CASSLGGLGLAGVSAYNEQYF. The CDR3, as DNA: TGCGCCAGCAGCCTGGGGGGCTTGGGACTAGCGGGAGTTTCGGCCTACAATGAGCAGTACTTC.

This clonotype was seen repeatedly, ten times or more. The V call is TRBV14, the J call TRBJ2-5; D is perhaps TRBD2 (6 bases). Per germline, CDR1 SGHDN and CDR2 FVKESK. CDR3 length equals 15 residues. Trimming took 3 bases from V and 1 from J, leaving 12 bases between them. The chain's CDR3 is CASSHLSGFQETQYF. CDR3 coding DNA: TGTGCCAGCAGCCACCTTAGCGGATTCCAAGAGACCCAGTACTTC.

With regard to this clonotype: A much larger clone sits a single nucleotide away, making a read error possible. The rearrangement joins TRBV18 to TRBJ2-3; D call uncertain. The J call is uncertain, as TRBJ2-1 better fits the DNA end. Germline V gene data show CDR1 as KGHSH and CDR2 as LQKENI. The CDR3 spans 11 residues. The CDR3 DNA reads TGTGCCAGCTCACCCCAGAACGAGCAGTTCTTC. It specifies CASSPQNEQFF.

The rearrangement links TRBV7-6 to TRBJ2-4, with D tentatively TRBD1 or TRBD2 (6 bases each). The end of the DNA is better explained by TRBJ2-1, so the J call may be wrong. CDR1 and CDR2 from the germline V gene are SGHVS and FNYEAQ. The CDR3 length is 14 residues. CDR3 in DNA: TGTAGCTCAGTCCGGGGGCTATCCTACAATGAGCAGTTCTTC. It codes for CSSVRGLSYNEQFF.

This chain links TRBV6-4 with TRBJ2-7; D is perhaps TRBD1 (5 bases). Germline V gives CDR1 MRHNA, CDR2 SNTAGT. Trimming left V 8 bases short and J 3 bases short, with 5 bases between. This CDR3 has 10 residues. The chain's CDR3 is CASGHYEQYF. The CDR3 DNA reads TGTGCCAGCGGACACTACGAGCAGTACTTC.

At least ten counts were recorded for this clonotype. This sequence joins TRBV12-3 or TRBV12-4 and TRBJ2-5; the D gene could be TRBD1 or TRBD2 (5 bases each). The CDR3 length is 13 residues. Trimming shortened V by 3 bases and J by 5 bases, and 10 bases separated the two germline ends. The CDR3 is CASSLGREETQYF. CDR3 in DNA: TGTGCCAGCAGTTTGGGCAGGGAGGAGACCCAGTACTTC.

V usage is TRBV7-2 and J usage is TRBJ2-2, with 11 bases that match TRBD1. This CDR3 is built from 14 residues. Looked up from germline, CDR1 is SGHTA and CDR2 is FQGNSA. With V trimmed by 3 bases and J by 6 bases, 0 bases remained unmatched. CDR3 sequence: CASSLGQGAGELFF. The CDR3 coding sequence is TGTGCCAGCAGCTTGGGACAGGGGGCCGGGGAGCTGTTTTTT.

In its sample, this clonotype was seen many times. The CDR3 here is CASSPTGTSGKRSYEQYF. The DNA for the CDR3 is TGTGCCAGCAGTCCAACGGGGACTAGCGGGAAAAGGTCCTACGAGCAGTACTTC. The V gene is TRBV28, the J gene TRBJ2-7; TRBD2 matches at 13 bases. The CDR3 length is 18 residues. With V trimmed by 5 bases and J by 1 base, 11 bases remained unmatched. Germline assignment: CDR1 MDHEN and CDR2 SYDVKM.

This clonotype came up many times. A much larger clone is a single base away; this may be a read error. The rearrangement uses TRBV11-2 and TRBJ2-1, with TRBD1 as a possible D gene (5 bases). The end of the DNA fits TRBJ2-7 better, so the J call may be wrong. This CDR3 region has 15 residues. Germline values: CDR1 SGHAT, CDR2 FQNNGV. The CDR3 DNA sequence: TGTGCCAGCAGCTTAGGGGCCAACAGGAACAATGAGCAGTACTTC. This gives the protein CASSLGANRNNEQYF.

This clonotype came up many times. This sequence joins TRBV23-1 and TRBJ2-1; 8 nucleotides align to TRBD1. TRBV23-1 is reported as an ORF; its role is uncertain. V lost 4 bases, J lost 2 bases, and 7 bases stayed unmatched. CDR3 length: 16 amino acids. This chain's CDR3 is CASSPGQGSPYNEQFF. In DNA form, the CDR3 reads TGCGCCAGCAGTCCAGGACAGGGTAGCCCCTACAATGAGCAGTTCTTC.

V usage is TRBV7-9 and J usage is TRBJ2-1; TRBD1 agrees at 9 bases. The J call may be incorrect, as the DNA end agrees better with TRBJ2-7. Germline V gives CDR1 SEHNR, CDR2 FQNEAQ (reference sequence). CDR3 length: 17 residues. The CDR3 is CASSSRTGTGTRNEQYF. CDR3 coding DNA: TGTGCCAGCAGCTCCAGGACCGGGACAGGGACTCGCAATGAGCAGTACTTC.

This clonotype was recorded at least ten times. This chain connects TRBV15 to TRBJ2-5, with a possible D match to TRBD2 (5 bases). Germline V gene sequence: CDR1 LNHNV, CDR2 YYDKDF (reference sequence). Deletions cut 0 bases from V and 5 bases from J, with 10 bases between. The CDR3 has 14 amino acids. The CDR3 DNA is TGTGCCACCAGCAGAGATCGGGGATCCGAGACCCAGTACTTC. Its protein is CATSRDRGSETQYF.

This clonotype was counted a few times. The CDR3 DNA follows: TGTGCCATCAGGGCAACACTAGCGGGAGGCCTCTCCACCGGGGAGCTGTTTTTT. Its translation: CAIRATLAGGLSTGELFF. This rearrangement joins TRBV10-3 to TRBJ2-2; 12 bases map to TRBD2. J was trimmed by 4 bases and V by 6 bases; bases with no gene match: 12. Looked up from germline, CDR1 is ENHRY and CDR2 is SYGVKD. The length of the CDR3 is 18 residues.

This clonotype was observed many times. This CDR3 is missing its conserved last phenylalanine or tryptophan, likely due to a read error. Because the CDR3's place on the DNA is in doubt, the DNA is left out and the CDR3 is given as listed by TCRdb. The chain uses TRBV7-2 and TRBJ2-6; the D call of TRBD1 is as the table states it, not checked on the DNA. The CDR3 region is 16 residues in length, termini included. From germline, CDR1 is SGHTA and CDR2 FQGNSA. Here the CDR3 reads CASSLGGGLYEQYFGA.

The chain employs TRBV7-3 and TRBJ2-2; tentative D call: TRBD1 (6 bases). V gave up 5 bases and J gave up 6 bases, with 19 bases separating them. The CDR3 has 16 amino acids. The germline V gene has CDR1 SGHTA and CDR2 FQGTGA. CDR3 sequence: CASSQDRLTVSGELFF. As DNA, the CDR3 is TGTGCCAGCAGCCAAGACAGGCTAACCGTTTCCGGGGAGCTGTTTTTT.

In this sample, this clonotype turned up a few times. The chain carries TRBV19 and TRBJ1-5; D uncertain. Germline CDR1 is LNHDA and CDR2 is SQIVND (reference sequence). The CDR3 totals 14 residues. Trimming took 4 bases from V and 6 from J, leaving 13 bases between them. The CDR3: CASSTQTRVQPQHF. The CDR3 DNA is TGTGCCAGTAGTACCCAAACCCGGGTTCAGCCCCAGCATTTT. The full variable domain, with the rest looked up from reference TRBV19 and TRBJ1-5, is DGGITQSPKYLFRKEGQNVTLSCEQNLNHDAMYWYRQDPGQGLRLIYYSQIVNDFQKGDIAEGYSVSREKKESFPLTVTSAQKNPTAFYLCASSTQTRVQPQHFGDGTRLSIL.

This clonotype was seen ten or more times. The chain's CDR3 is CASSLAGPLNEQFF. For the CDR3, the DNA is TGCGCCAGCAGCTTGGCGGGACCCTTGAATGAGCAGTTCTTC. The chain uses TRBV5-1 and TRBJ2-1; D tentatively fits TRBD1 or TRBD2 (5 bases each). Germline-derived CDR1 and CDR2 are SGHRS and YFSETQ. Trimming took off 0 bases at V and 7 bases at J, with 11 bases between the two ends. CDR3 size: 14 residues.

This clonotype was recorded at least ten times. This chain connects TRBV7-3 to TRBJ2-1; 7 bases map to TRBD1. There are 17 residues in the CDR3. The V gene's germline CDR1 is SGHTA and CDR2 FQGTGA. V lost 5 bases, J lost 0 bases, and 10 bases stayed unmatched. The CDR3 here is CASSPRGQPSSYNEQFF. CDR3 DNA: TGTGCCAGCAGCCCAAGGGGACAGCCGAGCTCCTACAATGAGCAGTTCTTC.

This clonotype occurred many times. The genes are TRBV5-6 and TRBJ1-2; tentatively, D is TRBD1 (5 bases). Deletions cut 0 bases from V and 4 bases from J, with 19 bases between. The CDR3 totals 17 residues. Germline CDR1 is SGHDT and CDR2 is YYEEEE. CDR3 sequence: CASSLVGTALVSYGYTF. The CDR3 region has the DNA TGTGCCAGCAGCTTGGTCGGGACCGCCCTTGTCAGCTATGGCTACACCTTC.

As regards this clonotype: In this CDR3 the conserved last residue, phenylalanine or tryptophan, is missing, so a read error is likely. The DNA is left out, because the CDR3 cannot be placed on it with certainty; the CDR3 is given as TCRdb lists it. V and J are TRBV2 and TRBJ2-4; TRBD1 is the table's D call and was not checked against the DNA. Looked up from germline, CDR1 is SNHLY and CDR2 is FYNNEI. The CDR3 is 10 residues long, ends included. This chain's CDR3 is CASSVSSGTG.

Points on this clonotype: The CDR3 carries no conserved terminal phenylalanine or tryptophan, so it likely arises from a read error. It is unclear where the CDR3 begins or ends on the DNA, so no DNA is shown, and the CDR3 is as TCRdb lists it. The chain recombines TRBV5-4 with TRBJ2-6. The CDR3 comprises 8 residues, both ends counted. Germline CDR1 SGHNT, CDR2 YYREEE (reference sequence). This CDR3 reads CASSLSVA.

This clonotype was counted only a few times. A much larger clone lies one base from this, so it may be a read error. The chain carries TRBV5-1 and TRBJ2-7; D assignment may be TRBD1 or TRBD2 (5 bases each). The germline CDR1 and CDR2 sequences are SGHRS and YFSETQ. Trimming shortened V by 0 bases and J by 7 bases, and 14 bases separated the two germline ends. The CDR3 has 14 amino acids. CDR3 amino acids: CASSLAGPLNEQYF. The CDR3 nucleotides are TGCGCCAGCAGCTTGGCGGGACCCTTGAATGAGCAGTACTTC.